This T cell receptor (beta chain) was recovered during a study of identical twins. The donor group consisted entirely of healthy Caucasians. The CDR3 is 15 amino acids. V trimming: 5 bases; J trimming: 3 bases; junction bases outside the gene matches: 9. Only a few counts were recorded for this clonotype. As yet, its antigen is unknown. TCRdb independently ran MiXCR on the 5' RACE reads; one entry per CDR3 protein. The sample includes fewer than 550,000 distinct CDR3 sequences, over 11% of them seen just once. Notes on the study in general: Models underestimated out-of-frame TCR alpha sharing in monozygotic twins.

A further study also used this sample, focusing on yellow fever vaccine responses in identical twins.

The receptor's source is a woman under 30 in good health. Sequenced: CD4+ T cells sorted from blood. V is TRBV12-3 or TRBV12-4 and J is TRBJ2-7; the match to TRBD1 covers 8 bases. CDR3 amino acids: CASSVMGGQVYEQYF. Written as DNA, the CDR3 is TGTGCCAGCAGTGTGATGGGGGGACAGGTCTACGAGCAGTACTTC.